The 5 T cell receptor beta chains below come from one sample, sequenced in a study of T cell responses to AZD1222 COVID-19 vaccine. Profiled with immunoSEQ multiplex PCR; TCRdb holds only in-frame clones, not every one. The sample has 200,000 or so clones, 70% to 90% seen once. The specimen comprised peripheral blood, sampled on day 0 of AZD1222 vaccination. The receptors originated from an adult in good health.

This clone came up once. The chain couples TRBV27 to TRBJ2-2, with TRBD2 identical over 12 bases. With 2 bases clipped from V and 4 bases from J, the junction kept 11 bases outside the gene matches. Germline V gene lookup returns CDR1 MNHEY and CDR2 SMNVEV (reference sequence). The CDR3 loop spans 19 amino acids. The CDR3 nucleotides read TGTGCCAGCAGTTTACGGCCGCTAGCGGGGGGGCCAGGCACCGGGGAGCTGTTTTTT. Its protein product is CASSLRPLAGGPGTGELFF.

V gene TRBV5-4 combines with J gene TRBJ2-1, with unresolved D. V lost 0 bases and J 4 bases, leaving 5 bases between the germline ends. From germline, CDR1 is SGHNT and CDR2 YYREEE (reference sequence). The CDR3 covers 13 residues. CDR3 DNA: TGTGCCAGCAGCTTGGAACAATACAATGAGCAGTTCTTC. This sequence encodes CASSLEQYNEQFF.

This chain joins TRBV6-1 and TRBJ1-2; perhaps TRBD1 as D (5 bases). The CDR3 contains 11 residues. Trimming stripped 5 bases from V and 8 bases from J, with 9 bases between. Looked up from germline, CDR1 is MNHNS and CDR2 is SASEGT. In DNA form, the CDR3 reads TGTGCCAGCAGTTCCGGGACCGGCTACACCTTC. This gives the protein CASSSGTGYTF.

The chain uses TRBV28 and TRBJ1-5, with a possible D match to TRBD1 (6 bases). The germline CDR1 and CDR2 sequences are MDHEN and SYDVKM. The CDR3 is made up of 12 amino acids. The ends were cut back, 11 bases at V and 2 bases at J, with 10 bases in the middle. The CDR3 DNA is TGTGCCGAGGGGGTGGGCAATCAGCCCCAGCATTTT. Its protein product is CAEGVGNQPQHF.

This clone has only one observation. The chain recombines TRBV19 with TRBJ1-2; no definite D call. The germline gives CDR1 LNHDA, CDR2 SQIVND (reference sequence). CDR3 size: 13 residues. With 3 bases removed from V and 4 bases from J, the gap between germline ends came to 9 bases. CDR3 sequence reads: CASSIGGSYGYTF. The CDR3 DNA reads TGTGCCAGTAGTATTGGAGGCAGCTATGGCTACACCTTC.